The 5 T cell receptor beta chains below were found in one sample sequenced in a study of Ad26.COV2.S vaccination and SARS-CoV-2 variants (dated by TCRdb to the early 2020s). Read against the paper, the sample's treatment or condition label means: roughly 20 received Ad26.COV2.S at low or high dose, single or two shots; about 5 received placebo; per-sample allocation not given. Repertoires of vaccine and placebo recipients were sequenced from samples taken on day 63 after the first injection. The library was built by means of the immunoSEQ multiplex PCR assay. The clones in this table, taken by TCRdb from immuneACCESS, are in-frame only. Not every clone is retained; where verified, under half of the shortfall comes from an unresolved V gene, and the cause of the rest is unknown. This sample has around 320,000 clones in its table, and 70% to 90% of those were observed once. The top ten clonotypes cover about 2.1% of the sample.

This sample comprised peripheral blood, obtained in a trial of Ad26.COV2.S vaccine versus placebo. The source of these receptors is a person aged 18 to 59 who received the Ad26.COV2.S COVID-19 vaccine or a placebo.

The chain combines TRBV19 with TRBJ2-3; TRBD2 agrees at 8 bases. J lost 3 bases, V lost 6 bases, and 5 bases had no gene match. This CDR3 contains 14 residues. Per germline, CDR1 LNHDA and CDR2 SQIVND (reference sequence). CDR3: CASRLAGMTDTQYF. DNA of the CDR3: TGTGCCAGTAGGTTAGCGGGGATGACAGATACGCAGTATTTT.

The chain employs TRBV28 and TRBJ1-2, with D possibly TRBD1 on 5 matching bases. The germline V and J ends were trimmed by 8 bases and 5 bases, with 15 bases remaining between them. The CDR3 is 13 amino acids. Germline CDR1 reads MDHEN; CDR2 reads SYDVKM. CDR3 nucleotide sequence: TGTGCCAGCCACACCAGGGAAAGGTATGGCTACACCTTC. It translates to CASHTRERYGYTF.

The V call is TRBV6-5, the J call TRBJ2-7; D ambiguous. V lost 8 bases and J 0 bases, leaving 11 bases between the germline ends. Germline V gene lookup returns CDR1 MNHEY and CDR2 SVGAGI. CDR3 length: 13 residues. The CDR3 coding sequence is TGTGCCAGCCTTGGCAGCCTCTCCTACGAGCAGTACTTC. Its translation: CASLGSLSYEQYF.

The CDR3 reads CASSLVPGSLSPLHF. CDR3 sequence (DNA): TGTGCCAGCAGCTTAGTGCCGGGGTCGTTGTCACCCCTCCACTTT. This chain links TRBV7-2 with TRBJ1-6; D is unresolved. There are 15 residues in the CDR3. Germline CDR1 reads SGHTA; CDR2 reads FQGNSA. V gave up 1 base and J gave up 10 bases, with 14 bases separating them.

The V and J genes are TRBV3-1 (or the pseudogene TRBV3-2) and TRBJ1-3; the D is unclear. The germline V and J ends were trimmed by 0 bases and 0 bases, with 6 bases remaining between them. From germline, CDR1 is LGHDT and CDR2 YNNKEL (reference sequence). The length of the CDR3 is 15 residues. The CDR3 reads CASSQDWYSGNTIYF. In nucleotides, the CDR3 is TGTGCCAGCAGCCAAGACTGGTACTCTGGAAACACCATATATTTT.